The 29 T cell receptor beta chains reported below all come from one sample, sequenced in a study of tumor-infiltrating lymphocytes in primary liver carcinoma. A primer matching the constant region was used to make TCR beta cDNA from approximately 500 ng of total RNA. Libraries for TCR beta were built through three nested multiplex PCR rounds, which together made up a slightly modified ARM-PCR procedure. For approximately 11 cycles apiece, the opening two PCR rounds ran with TRBV1-TRBV30 forward primers and a C-beta reverse primer. Each CDR3 protein is one row after TCRdb ran MiXCR on the multiplex PCR reads. The sample holds 310,000 or so distinct CDR3 sequences, about 50% seen once. Blood RNA was derived from unsorted whole blood, and germline DNA was extracted too. What was sequenced was peripheral blood. All receptors come from a woman in her twenties or thirties with primary liver carcinoma and hepatitis B virus infection.

This clonotype was recorded many times. The V call is TRBV12-3 or TRBV12-4, the J call TRBJ2-1, with 10 nucleotides matching TRBD2. The V segment lost 6 bases and the J segment 3 bases; nucleotides outside the gene matches: 5. The CDR3 runs 15 residues. The CDR3 region is CASRLAGASYNEQFF. The CDR3 DNA is TGTGCCAGCAGGCTAGCGGGAGCGAGCTACAATGAGCAGTTCTTC.

This clonotype was seen ten or more times. The rearrangement uses TRBV29-1 and TRBJ1-2, with TRBD1 as a possible D gene (6 bases). The V end lost 4 bases, the J end lost 6 bases, and 15 bases lay between the germline ends. The CDR3 spans 13 residues. Germline assignment: CDR1 SQVTM and CDR2 ANQGSEA. CDR3 amino acids: CSVAYRQEDGYTF. For the CDR3, the DNA is TGCAGCGTTGCCTACAGACAGGAAGATGGCTACACCTTC.

The genes are TRBV11-1 and TRBJ1-2, with D unclear. Germline V gives CDR1 SGHAT, CDR2 FQDESV (reference sequence). The CDR3 has 16 residues. Trimming shortened V by 1 base and J by 0 bases, and 12 bases separated the two germline ends. The CDR3 spells CASSLGRASSNYGYTF. CDR3 DNA: TGTGCCAGCAGCTTAGGGAGAGCCTCATCTAACTATGGCTACACCTTC.

Turning to this clonotype: This may come from a read error, since a much larger clone is one base off. The rearrangement links TRBV6-5 to TRBJ1-2; D is unclear. Trimming shortened V by 6 bases and J by 3 bases, and 14 bases separated the two germline ends. There are 14 residues in the CDR3. Germline V gene data show CDR1 as MNHEY and CDR2 as SVGAGI. CDR3 in amino acids: CASRINQDDYGYTF. CDR3 nucleotides: TGTGCCAGCAGGATCAACCAGGACGACTATGGCTACACCTTC.

A remark on this clonotype: A much larger clone differs by one base, so this may be a read error. J is TRBJ2-7 and V is TRBV29-1; D remains ambiguous. Germline CDR1 SQVTM, CDR2 ANQGSEA. V dropped 5 bases and J dropped 2 bases, with 16 bases sitting between them. This CDR3 comprises 14 residues. CDR3 in amino acids: CSVREGRTPYEQYF. CDR3 DNA: TGCAGCGTTAGGGAAGGGCGGACCCCCTACGAGCAGTACTTC.

This clonotype was picked up a small number of times. The chain links TRBV29-1 to TRBJ2-7, with 8 bases lining up with TRBD1. Germline CDR1 is SQVTM and CDR2 is ANQGSEA. V was clipped by 5 bases and J by 7 bases; unmatched bases: 13. This CDR3 is 14 amino acids long. The chain's CDR3 is CSVYLPTGAGEQYF. The CDR3 nucleotides read TGCAGCGTTTATCTCCCGACAGGGGCTGGTGAGCAGTACTTC.

The rearrangement uses TRBV29-1 and TRBJ2-2, with 11 bases fitting TRBD1. Germline assignment: CDR1 SQVTM and CDR2 ANQGSEA. The CDR3 length is 16 residues. Trimming took 1 base from V and 5 from J; bases not matched to a gene: 6. Written as DNA, the CDR3 is TGCAGCGTTGAAGGTCGGACAGGGGGCCCAACCGGGGAGCTGTTTTTT. This codes for CSVEGRTGGPTGELFF.

For this clonotype: The junction departs from the called germline gene at one end, perhaps through a read error. V is TRBV12-3 or TRBV12-4 and J is TRBJ1-5; no clear D. The CDR3 sequence is 12 residues long. CDR3: CTSSLLLQPQHF. The CDR3 nucleotides read TGTACCAGCAGTTTACTTCTACAGCCCCAGCATTTT.

Turning to this clonotype: Given a much more abundant clone one base away, this may be a read error. The chain carries TRBV29-1 and TRBJ1-5, with a possible D match to TRBD1 (5 bases). The CDR3 contains 13 residues. The germline V and J ends were trimmed by 7 bases and 11 bases, with 21 bases remaining between them. Per the germline V gene, CDR1 is SQVTM and CDR2 is ANQGSEA. The CDR3: CSATSQGGQSQHF. The DNA of the CDR3 is TGCAGCGCCACATCCCAGGGAGGGCAGTCCCAGCATTTT.

This clonotype was picked up a small number of times. This chain links TRBV6-5 with TRBJ2-2; 14 nucleotides align to TRBD2. This CDR3 spans 18 amino acids. The germline V gene encodes CDR1 MNHEY and CDR2 SVGAGI. V trimming: 6 bases; J trimming: 5 bases; junction bases outside the gene matches: 11. The CDR3, as DNA: TGTGCCAGCAGGGCCCGGACTAGCGGGAGGTGGAAGACCGGGGAGCTGTTTTTT. It encodes CASRARTSGRWKTGELFF.

As concerns this clonotype: Its ends do not fully match the called genes, so a read error is possible. The chain has TRBV28 and TRBJ1-6; D unresolved. CDR3 size: 13 residues. Germline V lookup: CDR1 MDHEN, CDR2 SYDVKM. The CDR3 loop reads CVSRSDLNSPLHF. In DNA, the CDR3 is TGTGTCAGCAGGAGTGACTTGAATTCACCCCTCCACTTT.

As for this clonotype: Being one base from a much bigger clone, this may be a read error. This sequence joins TRBV6-6 and TRBJ2-1; D unresolved. Per germline, CDR1 MNHNY and CDR2 SVGAGI (reference sequence). The CDR3 is made up of 16 amino acids. The CDR3 reads CAISMRTVSSYNEQFF. CDR3 coding DNA: TGTGCCATCAGTATGCGGACGGTGAGCTCCTACAATGAGCAGTTCTTC.

Concerning this clonotype itself: An end of the junction does not agree with germline; a read error may underlie this. The rearrangement links TRBV11-2 to TRBJ2-3; 13 bases match TRBD2. The CDR3 spans 16 residues. Germline V gene lookup returns CDR1 SGHAT and CDR2 FQNNGV. DNA for the CDR3: TGTGCCATCAGCTTACTAGCGGGAGGGTTCACAGATACGCAGTATTTT. It translates to CAISLLAGGFTDTQYF.

With respect to this clonotype: One junction end disagrees with the germline gene, perhaps due to a read error. This chain uses TRBV12-3 or TRBV12-4 with TRBJ1-2, with no clear D. The CDR3 is 13 amino acids. The CDR3 sequence: CARSLVLGYGYTF. The DNA for the CDR3 is TGTGCCAGGAGTTTGGTGCTAGGCTATGGCTACACCTTC.

Of note for this clonotype: A much larger clone is a single base away; this may be a read error. CDR3 amino acids: CSVGVPTSSYEQYF. In DNA form, the CDR3 reads TGCAGCGTTGGAGTACCGACCAGCTCCTACGAGCAGTACTTC. The V call is TRBV29-1, the J call TRBJ2-7; D gene ambiguous. Trimming cost V 4 bases and J 0 bases, with 13 bases left between them. The CDR3 loop spans 14 amino acids. In germline, CDR1 is SQVTM, CDR2 ANQGSEA.

The rearrangement uses TRBV11-3 and TRBJ2-1, with 7 bases fitting TRBD2. Trimming took 9 bases from V and 9 from J; bases not matched to a gene: 20. CDR1 and CDR2 from the germline V gene are SGHNT and YENEEA. This CDR3 region has 16 residues. CDR3 sequence: CASSDTGTNGSVEQFF. The CDR3 bases are TGTGCCAGTAGCGATACCGGGACTAACGGAAGTGTTGAGCAGTTCTTC.

This clonotype was seen more than once but under ten times. The chain links TRBV12-3 or TRBV12-4 to TRBJ2-1; no clear D. Trimming pared 3 bases from V and 4 bases from J, leaving 13 bases between. This CDR3 region has 15 residues. The CDR3 here is CASSLGLSLYNEQFF. CDR3 DNA sequence: TGTGCCAGCAGTTTGGGTCTGAGCTTGTACAATGAGCAGTTCTTC.

Turning to this clonotype: The junction departs from germline at one end; a sequencing error may be responsible. This sequence joins TRBV6-2 or TRBV6-3 and TRBJ2-7; a possible D gene is TRBD2 (6 bases). The CDR3 spans 14 residues. Germline values: CDR1 MNHEY, CDR2 SVGEGT. The CDR3 sequence: CASMEGGSSYGQYF. CDR3 nucleotide sequence: TGTGCCAGCATGGAGGGAGGTTCCTCCTACGGGCAGTACTTC.

Turning to this clonotype: The junction differs from germline at one of its ends, possibly a read error. The gene calls are TRBV12-3 or TRBV12-4 and TRBJ2-2, with unresolved D. This CDR3 spans 14 amino acids. The DNA for the CDR3 is TGTGCCAGCAACCCGCCCCTGAACACCAGGGAGCTGTTTTTT. This sequence encodes CASNPPLNTRELFF.

A remark on this clonotype: A much more abundant neighbour one base away suggests this may be a read error. The chain couples TRBV10-3 to TRBJ2-5; 13 bases match TRBD2. The germline V gene encodes CDR1 ENHRY and CDR2 SYGVKD. The V segment lost 10 bases and the J segment 5 bases; nucleotides outside the gene matches: 10. The CDR3 sequence is 15 residues long. The CDR3 is CATGLAGAATETQYF. CDR3 DNA sequence: TGTGCCACCGGACTAGCGGGAGCGGCGACGGAGACCCAGTACTTC.

The V and J genes are TRBV30 and TRBJ2-6; tentative D call: TRBD2 (5 bases). Germline V gives CDR1 GTSNPN, CDR2 SVGIG (reference sequence). Trimming shortened V by 4 bases and J by 4 bases, and 11 bases separated the two germline ends. CDR3 length: 14 amino acids. Here the CDR3 DNA reads TGTGCCTGGAACGAGGGATCAGGGGCCAACGTCCTGACTTTC. Protein sequence: CAWNEGSGANVLTF.

About this clonotype itself: One end of the junction does not line up with germline, which may come from a read error. This chain links TRBV11-3 with TRBJ2-1; D possibly corresponds to TRBD1 (6 bases). This CDR3 is 13 amino acids long. Germline values: CDR1 SGHNT, CDR2 YENEEA. This CDR3 reads CPSSPLTGNEQFF. CDR3 nucleotides: TGTCCCAGCAGCCCGCTGACAGGCAATGAGCAGTTCTTC.

Remarks on this clonotype: Possible read error: a much larger clone is one base away. The V call is TRBV11-3, the J call TRBJ2-6, with D possibly TRBD2 on 6 matching bases. The CDR3 totals 18 residues. Germline loops: CDR1 SGHNT, CDR2 YENEEA. Written as DNA, the CDR3 is TGTGCCAGCAGCCGACGGGGGATCCTCCTTTCTGGGGCCAACATCCTGACTTTC. Translation: CASSRRGILLSGANILTF.

The chain is built from TRBV28 and TRBJ1-2; TRBD1 agrees at 11 bases. V lost 8 bases and J lost 2; bases outside the gene matches: 7. Germline V gene lookup returns CDR1 MDHEN and CDR2 SYDVKM. The CDR3 loop spans 15 amino acids. CDR3 nucleotides: TGTGCCAGCTCCGGGACAGGGGGAAGGAACTATGGCTACACCTTC. Residues: CASSGTGGRNYGYTF.

A note on this clonotype: One end of the junction is discordant with germline, which a read error may explain. The chain carries TRBV6-6 and TRBJ2-7, with D possibly being TRBD1 (5 bases). The DNA end lines up better with TRBJ2-1; the J call may be wrong. Germline V gives CDR1 MNHNY, CDR2 SVGAGI (reference sequence). The CDR3 has 15 residues. CDR3 nucleotide sequence: TGTACCAGCAGTTATAGGGGCCAGGCCCTAGGGAAGCAGTTCTTC. This encodes CTSSYRGQALGKQFF.

With regard to this clonotype: With a much larger clone just one base away, this may be a read error. J is TRBJ2-1 and V is TRBV29-1, with 7 bases that match TRBD2. This CDR3 comprises 14 residues. Germline CDR1 reads SQVTM; CDR2 reads ANQGSEA. Written as DNA, the CDR3 is TGCAGCGTTGAACTAGCGGAGAGCTACAAAGAGCAGTTCTTC. Translating it yields CSVELAESYKEQFF.

Regarding this clonotype: No conserved phenylalanine or tryptophan is present at the end of the CDR3, so a read error is the likely explanation. The chain carries TRBV29-1 and TRBJ1-1; D unclear. The CDR3 is made up of 12 amino acids. Germline V gene lookup returns CDR1 SQVTM and CDR2 ANQGSEA. The CDR3: CSVRDLNTEAFI. The CDR3 DNA is TGCAGTGTCCGGGATCTGAACACTGAAGCTTTCATT.

Details on this clonotype: An end of the junction differs from the germline gene, which may be a read error. The chain recombines TRBV4-3 with TRBJ1-4; D is perhaps TRBD1 (6 bases). Germline V lookup: CDR1 LGHNA, CDR2 YSLEER. The CDR3 is 15 residues long. CDR3 residues: CASSRPDRYNGKLFF. The CDR3 coding sequence is TGCGCCAGCAGCCGCCCTGACAGGTACAATGGAAAACTGTTTTTT.

As concerns this clonotype: A much larger clone sits a single nucleotide away, making a read error possible. The chain couples TRBV29-1 to TRBJ2-2, with D uncertain. CDR1 SQVTM and CDR2 ANQGSEA come from the germline V gene. The germline V and J ends were trimmed by 4 bases and 3 bases, with 6 bases remaining between them. There are 12 residues in the CDR3. The CDR3 region is CSVVRHTGELFF. The CDR3, as DNA: TGCAGCGTTGTACGCCACACCGGGGAGCTGTTTTTT.